These 25 T cell receptor beta chains were all obtained from the same sample, sequenced in a study of blood T cells in healthy people across ages. With a J-beta primer mix and a sample-barcoded 5' primer, a second PCR ran about 6 to 11 cycles. TCRdb re-called the 5' RACE reads with MiXCR, one entry per CDR3 protein. This sample has around 400,000 distinct CDR3 sequences, with about half found just once. Sample: blood. Receptors originate from a man in his sixties in good health.

The sample holds a few counts of this clonotype. This chain uses TRBV5-6 with TRBJ1-6; D unresolved. CDR1 and CDR2 from the germline V gene are SGHDT and YYEEEE. Trimming pared 4 bases from V and 0 bases from J, leaving 8 bases between. The CDR3 sequence is 15 residues long. Written as DNA, the CDR3 is TGTGCCAGCAGCGAGAGCCTCTCCTATAATTCACCCCTCCACTTT. It is translated as CASSESLSYNSPLHF.

Regarding this clonotype: The junction and the germline gene differ at one end; a read error may be behind it. The chain employs TRBV4-2 and TRBJ2-3; a possible D gene is TRBD1 (6 bases). Germline V gene sequence: CDR1 LGHNA, CDR2 YNFKEQ. This CDR3 contains 19 residues. CDR3 loop: CARSRSAVKGEPTPDTQYF. The DNA of the CDR3 is TGTGCCCGCAGCCGATCGGCAGTCAAGGGGGAGCCAACGCCAGATACGCAGTATTTT.

This clonotype was found a few times. The chain links TRBV20-1 to TRBJ2-1, with 7 bases that match TRBD2. V was clipped by 1 base and J by 7 bases; unmatched bases: 10. There are 15 residues in the CDR3. Germline CDR1 and CDR2: DFQATT and SNEGSKA (reference sequence). The CDR3 here is CSARVFSSGRNEQFF. The DNA for the CDR3 is TGCAGTGCTAGAGTGTTTTCTAGCGGAAGAAATGAGCAGTTCTTC.

V gene TRBV6-6 combines with J gene TRBJ1-5; D gene unclear. The CDR3 runs 14 residues. The germline CDR1 and CDR2 sequences are MNHNY and SVGAGI (reference sequence). V shed 7 bases and J shed 0 bases, with 10 bases lying between them. The CDR3: CASTEAHSNQPQHF. In nucleotides, the CDR3 is TGTGCCAGCACGGAGGCTCATAGCAATCAGCCCCAGCATTTT.

This clonotype was observed a handful of times. The chain has TRBV20-1 and TRBJ2-7, with TRBD2 identical over 9 bases. Germline V lookup: CDR1 DFQATT, CDR2 SNEGSKA (reference sequence). The trim removed 4 bases at V and 2 bases at J, leaving 6 bases unmatched. This CDR3 is 14 amino acids long. The CDR3 loop reads CSAMRAGGPYEQYF. Here the CDR3 DNA reads TGCAGTGCTATGAGGGCGGGAGGGCCCTACGAGCAGTACTTC.

The V call is TRBV10-3, the J call TRBJ2-3; D is unresolved. Germline CDR1 ENHRY, CDR2 SYGVKD. Deletions cut 0 bases from V and 2 bases from J, with 18 bases between. The CDR3 contains 18 residues. CDR3: CAISESGKAVTSTDTQYF. The CDR3 DNA reads as TGTGCCATCAGTGAGTCGGGTAAGGCCGTAACATCCACAGATACGCAGTATTTT.

The V and J genes are TRBV7-3 and TRBJ2-5; either TRBD1 or TRBD2 may supply D (6 bases each). V lost 1 base, J lost 2 bases, and 20 bases lay in between. CDR3 size: 18 residues. Germline-derived CDR1 and CDR2 are SGHTA and FQGTGA. The CDR3 nucleotides are TGTGCCAGCAGCTTAAAGGGCCGGGGGCTTCTTTCGCAAGAGACCCAGTACTTC. Protein product: CASSLKGRGLLSQETQYF.

The rearrangement uses TRBV20-1 and TRBJ2-5, with 9 bases identical to TRBD2. The CDR3 consists of 17 residues. J gave up 9 bases and V 0 bases, and 17 bases lay outside the gene matches. Germline lookup yields CDR1 DFQATT and CDR2 SNEGSKA (reference sequence). This chain's CDR3 is CSARDRSSGGPGLAQYF. CDR3 sequence (DNA): TGCAGTGCTAGAGATCGGAGTAGCGGGGGTCCTGGTTTGGCCCAGTACTTC.

This clonotype was counted ten times or more. V usage is TRBV28 and J usage is TRBJ2-4; D is uncertain. The length of the CDR3 is 11 residues. Looked up from germline, CDR1 is MDHEN and CDR2 is SYDVKM. Trimming removed 5 bases from V and 9 bases from J, with 8 bases in between. CDR3 nucleotides: TGTGCCAGCAGTGTCGGCGGCATTCAGTACTTC. This translates into CASSVGGIQYF.

This clonotype was seen ten or more times. The J gene is TRBJ2-1, the V gene TRBV28, with TRBD2 matching 14 bases. There are 12 residues in the CDR3. V shed 10 bases, J shed 15 bases, and the junction held 8 bases outside the gene matches. Germline-derived CDR1 and CDR2 are MDHEN and SYDVKM. The CDR3 DNA follows: TGTGCCATCCAGGGACTAGCGGGAGTCCGGTTCTTC. It codes for CAIQGLAGVRFF.

The chain recombines TRBV7-2 with TRBJ2-1, with D possibly matching TRBD2 (5 bases). This CDR3 contains 15 residues. V gave up 2 bases and J gave up 3 bases, with 11 bases separating them. Per the germline V gene, CDR1 is SGHTA and CDR2 is FQGNSA. The DNA of the CDR3 is TGTGCCAGCAGCTTAAGTGAGCGGCTCTACAATGAGCAGTTCTTC. It encodes CASSLSERLYNEQFF.

The rearrangement joins TRBV6-5 to TRBJ2-7, with 9 bases that match TRBD2. CDR3 length equals 15 residues. CDR1 is MNHEY and CDR2 is SVGAGI in the germline V gene. The junction had 13 bases not matched to a gene; V was cut back by 6 bases and J by 7 bases. CDR3 sequence reads: CASRLAGEVYNEQYF. Written as DNA, the CDR3 is TGTGCCAGCAGATTAGCGGGAGAAGTCTACAATGAGCAGTACTTC.

This chain joins TRBV7-9 and TRBJ2-1, with D perhaps matching TRBD1 (6 bases). The germline V gene has CDR1 SEHNR and CDR2 FQNEAQ (reference sequence). This CDR3 is 14 amino acids long. Trimming removed 3 bases at V and 6 bases at J, with 12 bases between. CDR3 amino acids: CASSLRTERNEQFF. The CDR3 nucleotides read TGTGCCAGCAGCTTGAGGACAGAGCGCAATGAGCAGTTCTTC.

V and J are TRBV7-2 and TRBJ2-5; 10 nucleotides agree with TRBD2. Losses at the gene ends were 2 bases for V and 4 bases for J; bases not matched to a gene: 13. The germline gives CDR1 SGHTA, CDR2 FQGNSA. This CDR3 is built from 18 residues. This CDR3 reads CASSLSPTSGNLRETQYF. The CDR3, as DNA: TGTGCCAGCAGCTTAAGCCCCACTAGCGGGAATCTTAGAGAGACCCAGTACTTC.

The chain links TRBV7-9 to TRBJ2-7; weak D call: TRBD1 (6 bases). The CDR3 loop spans 13 amino acids. The germline CDR1 and CDR2 sequences are SEHNR and FQNEAQ (reference sequence). Trimming took 4 bases from V and 3 from J, leaving 10 bases between them. The CDR3 loop reads CASSSGHGYEQYF. DNA of the CDR3: TGTGCCAGCAGCTCGGGACATGGCTACGAGCAGTACTTC. Supplemented by reference TRBV7-9 and TRBJ2-7, the full variable domain reads DTGVSQNPRHKITKRGQNVTFRCDPISEHNRLYWYRQTLGQGPEFLTYFQNEAQLEKSRLLSDRFSAERPKGSFSTLEIQRTEQGDSAMYLCASSSGHGYEQYFGPGTRLTVT.

Note on this clonotype: A junction boundary mismatches the germline segment, possibly from a read error. CDR3 in amino acids: CASGQGGGQVRGGYTF. CDR3 nucleotide sequence: TGCGCCAGCGGCCAAGGTGGGGGGCAGGTACGGGGAGGCTACACCTTC. J is TRBJ1-2 and V is TRBV4-1; D possibly corresponds to TRBD1 (6 bases). CDR1 and CDR2 from the germline V gene are MGHRA and YSYEKL. The CDR3 has 16 residues.

This clonotype has ten or more counts. In DNA form, the CDR3 reads TGTGCCAGCAGCGCAATGCAGGAGGCCTATGGCTACACCTTC. Its protein product is CASSAMQEAYGYTF. V and J are TRBV7-2 and TRBJ1-2; D gene uncertain. This CDR3 has 14 amino acids. Germline-derived CDR1 and CDR2 are SGHTA and FQGNSA. Trimming took 5 bases from V and 4 from J, leaving 14 bases between them. The full variable domain, in which reference TRBV7-2 and TRBJ1-2 provide the parts outside the CDR3, is GAGVSQSPSNKVTEKGKDVELRCDPISGHTALYWYRQSLGQGLEFLIYFQGNSAPDKSGLPSDRFSAERTGGSVSTLTIQRTQQEDSAVYLCASSAMQEAYGYTFGSGTRLTVV.

The J gene is TRBJ2-1, the V gene TRBV15, with 7 nucleotides matching TRBD2. Germline V gene lookup returns CDR1 LNHNV and CDR2 YYDKDF (reference sequence). V was clipped by 0 bases and J by 3 bases; unmatched bases: 5. The CDR3 has 16 residues. Written as DNA, the CDR3 is TGTGCCACCAGCAGAGATCGGGCTAGCGGCTACAATGAGCAGTTCTTC. This translates into CATSRDRASGYNEQFF.

The genes are TRBV6-6 and TRBJ2-4; 12 bases fit TRBD2. The CDR3 sequence is 17 residues long. Germline V gives CDR1 MNHNY, CDR2 SVGAGI (reference sequence). The trim removed 0 bases at V and 5 bases at J, leaving 5 bases unmatched. CDR3 bases: TGTGCCAGCAGTTACTCGGCCGGGACTAGCGGGCAAAACATTCAGTACTTC. Translation gives CASSYSAGTSGQNIQYF.

The chain links TRBV20-1 to TRBJ2-3, with D unresolved. The V end was cut by 6 bases, the J end by 1 base, with 11 bases between. The CDR3 loop spans 13 amino acids. CDR1 and CDR2 (germline): DFQATT, SNEGSKA (reference sequence). In nucleotides, the CDR3 is TGCAGTGCCGAAGGGATGGGCACAGATACGCAGTATTTT. Amino acid sequence: CSAEGMGTDTQYF.

This clonotype has only a few counts. V usage is TRBV11-1 and J usage is TRBJ2-4, with TRBD2 as a possible D gene (6 bases). CDR3 size: 18 residues. Per germline, CDR1 SGHAT and CDR2 FQDESV (reference sequence). Deletions cut 0 bases from V and 0 bases from J, with 15 bases between. Here the CDR3 DNA reads TGTGCCAGCAGCTTAGCGCAGAGCGGAGGGTTAGCCAAAAACATTCAGTACTTC. This encodes CASSLAQSGGLAKNIQYF.

This clonotype was seen once. This chain links TRBV7-8 with TRBJ2-1; D gene unclear. CDR3 length equals 15 residues. The V end was cut by 5 bases, the J end by 0 bases, with 11 bases between. Germline CDR1 reads SGHVS; CDR2 reads FQNEAQ. The CDR3, as DNA: TGTGCCAGCAGCCCCCACCCGAGCTCCTACAATGAGCAGTTCTTC. This translates into CASSPHPSSYNEQFF.

This chain connects TRBV2 to TRBJ2-5; 9 positions agree with TRBD1. The CDR3 covers 14 residues. V shed 7 bases, J shed 1 base, and the junction held 4 bases outside the gene matches. Germline-derived CDR1 and CDR2 are SNHLY and FYNNEI. The CDR3: CASNRDRAQETQYF. CDR3 sequence (DNA): TGTGCCAGCAACCGGGACAGGGCCCAAGAGACCCAGTACTTC.

The CDR3: CATSDPGQPYNEQFF. The CDR3 DNA sequence: TGTGCCACCAGTGACCCGGGACAGCCATACAATGAGCAGTTCTTC. The chain couples TRBV24-1 to TRBJ2-1; 7 nucleotides match TRBD1. The germline V gene has CDR1 KGHDR and CDR2 SFDVKD. V was clipped by 4 bases and J by 4 bases; unmatched bases: 6. This CDR3 spans 15 amino acids.

The gene calls are TRBV5-1 and TRBJ2-1, with 10 bases that match TRBD2. The length of the CDR3 is 16 residues. The ends lost 4 bases at V and 0 bases at J; junction bases unmatched: 4. Per the germline V gene, CDR1 is SGHRS and CDR2 is YFSETQ. This CDR3 is CASSTSGMVSYNEQFF. CDR3 sequence (DNA): TGCGCCAGCAGCACTAGCGGGATGGTCTCCTACAATGAGCAGTTCTTC.